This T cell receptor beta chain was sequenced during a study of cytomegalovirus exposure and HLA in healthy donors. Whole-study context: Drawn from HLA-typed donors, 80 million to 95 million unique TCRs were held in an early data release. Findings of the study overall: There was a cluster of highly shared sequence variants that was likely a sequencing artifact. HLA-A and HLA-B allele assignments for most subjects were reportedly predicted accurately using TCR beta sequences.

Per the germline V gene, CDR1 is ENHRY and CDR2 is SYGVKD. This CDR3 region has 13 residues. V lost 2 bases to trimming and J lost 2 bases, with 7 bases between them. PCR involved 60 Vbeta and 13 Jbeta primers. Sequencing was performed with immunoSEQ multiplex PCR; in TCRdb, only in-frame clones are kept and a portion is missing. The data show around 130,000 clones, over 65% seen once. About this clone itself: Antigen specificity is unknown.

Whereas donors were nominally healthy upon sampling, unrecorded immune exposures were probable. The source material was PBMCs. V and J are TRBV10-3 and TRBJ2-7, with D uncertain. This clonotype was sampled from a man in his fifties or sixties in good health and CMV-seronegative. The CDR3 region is CAISEAGAYEQYF. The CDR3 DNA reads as TGTGCCATCAGTGAGGCTGGAGCCTACGAGCAGTACTTC.